The rows below give T cell receptor beta chains drawn from one sample of a study of blood T cell repertoires in COVID-19. Profiled with immunoSEQ multiplex PCR; TCRdb holds only in-frame clones, not every one. This table has about 140,000 clones, approximately 80% appearing once. Sequenced sample: PBMCs or T cells enriched from blood (not recorded which). These TCRs come from a woman aged 18-30 years who had been exposed to COVID-19. Both conserved end residues are part of each CDR3. A D gene is named only where the DNA matches it firmly. Clone size, where shown, is once, few, many, or a class for clones that have expanded.

d_gene: TRBD2
j_gene: TRBJ2-1
v_gene: TRBV6-5
abundance: NA
CDR3nt: TGTGCCAGCAGTTACGGGACTACTAAAAGCCTCAATGAGCAGTTCTTC
CDR3aa: CASSYGTTKSLNEQFF

d_gene: NA
j_gene: TRBJ2-7
v_gene: TRBV7-9
abundance: NA
CDR3nt: TGTGCCAGCGGGCAGGGTAACTACGAGCAGTACTTC
CDR3aa: CASGQGNYEQYF

d_gene: TRBD1
j_gene: TRBJ1-3
v_gene: TRBV18
abundance: NA
CDR3nt: TGTGCCAGCTCACCGACAGGGGTGGGAAACACCATATATTTT
CDR3aa: CASSPTGVGNTIYF

d_gene: NA
j_gene: TRBJ2-7
v_gene: TRBV19
abundance: NA
CDR3nt: TGTGCCAGTACCCCAAAACATCGGGATACACCCTACGAGCAGTACTTC
CDR3aa: CASTPKHRDTPYEQYF

d_gene: TRBD2
j_gene: TRBJ2-5
v_gene: TRBV28
abundance: NA
CDR3nt: TGTGCCAGCAGTCCGGGACTAGCGGGGGGAGAGACCCAGTACTTC
CDR3aa: CASSPGLAGGETQYF

d_gene: TRBD1
j_gene: TRBJ1-2
v_gene: TRBV5-1
abundance: NA
CDR3nt: TGCGCCAGCAGCAGCCAAGGACAGGGGGCATCTTCGGGTGGCTACACCTTC
CDR3aa: CASSSQGQGASSGGYTF

d_gene: NA
j_gene: TRBJ1-1
v_gene: TRBV7-2
abundance: NA
CDR3nt: TGTGCCAGCAGCTTAGTTGAGGGGGCTGAAGCTTTCTTT
CDR3aa: CASSLVEGAEAFF

d_gene: TRBD2
j_gene: TRBJ2-2
v_gene: TRBV18
abundance: NA
CDR3nt: TGTGCCAGCTCACAACCGGGACTAGCGGGCACCGGGGAGCTGTTTTTT
CDR3aa: CASSQPGLAGTGELFF

d_gene: NA
j_gene: TRBJ2-1
v_gene: TRBV2
abundance: few
CDR3nt: TGTGCCAGATCCTACAGGGAACGTGAGCAGTTCTTC
CDR3aa: CARSYREREQFF

d_gene: NA
j_gene: TRBJ2-1
v_gene: TRBV7-4
abundance: NA
CDR3nt: TGTGCCAGCAGCTTAAAAGGTGGCCTAGTGGTCCTGGGTGAGCAGTTCTTC
CDR3aa: CASSLKGGLVVLGEQFF

d_gene: NA
j_gene: TRBJ2-1
v_gene: TRBV7-9
abundance: NA
CDR3nt: TGTGCCAGCAGCTTAAAGGCGGCGGAGGGCTACAATGAGCAGTTCTTC
CDR3aa: CASSLKAAEGYNEQFF

d_gene: TRBD2
j_gene: TRBJ2-7
v_gene: TRBV5-4
abundance: NA
CDR3nt: TGTGCCAGCAGCGATCTAGCGGGCACCTACGAGCAGTACTTC
CDR3aa: CASSDLAGTYEQYF

d_gene: NA
j_gene: TRBJ1-1
v_gene: TRBV15
abundance: NA
CDR3nt: TGTGCCACCAGCAGAGATGAGGCCAATCAAGCTTTCTTT
CDR3aa: CATSRDEANQAFF

d_gene: NA
j_gene: TRBJ1-5
v_gene: TRBV3-1/TRBV3-2
abundance: NA
CDR3nt: TGTGCCAGCAGCCAACTCGGGGATCAACTCCAGCATTTT
CDR3aa: CASSQLGDQLQHF

d_gene: TRBD2
j_gene: TRBJ2-2
v_gene: TRBV2
abundance: NA
CDR3nt: TGTGCCACAAGGGGACTAGCGAGGCCGAACACCGGGGAGCTGTTTTTT
CDR3aa: CATRGLARPNTGELFF

d_gene: TRBD1
j_gene: TRBJ1-6
v_gene: TRBV7-9
abundance: NA
CDR3nt: TGTGCCAGCAGCAAGACAGGGAGTAATTCACCCCTCCACTTT
CDR3aa: CASSKTGSNSPLHF

d_gene: TRBD1
j_gene: TRBJ1-1
v_gene: TRBV24-1
abundance: once
CDR3nt: TGTGCCACCAGTGATTTTAGGGCTACCGGCCGGACAGGGAGGGGCCCGAACACTGAAGCTTTCTTT
CDR3aa: CATSDFRATGRTGRGPNTEAFF

d_gene: TRBD1
j_gene: TRBJ1-6
v_gene: TRBV10-1
abundance: NA
CDR3nt: TGCGCCAGCAGTGGCGACAGGGGCGGCAATTCACCCCTCCACTTT
CDR3aa: CASSGDRGGNSPLHF

d_gene: NA
j_gene: TRBJ1-1
v_gene: TRBV18
abundance: NA
CDR3nt: TGTGCCAGCTCACCACTACAGACGAACACTGAAGCTTTCTTT
CDR3aa: CASSPLQTNTEAFF

d_gene: TRBD1
j_gene: TRBJ2-7
v_gene: TRBV7-2
abundance: NA
CDR3nt: TGTGCCAGCAGCTGGCGGGACAGGACCTACGAGCAGTACTTC
CDR3aa: CASSWRDRTYEQYF

d_gene: TRBD1
j_gene: TRBJ2-7
v_gene: TRBV25-1
abundance: NA
CDR3nt: TGTGCCAGCAGTGCCTACGGGACAGGGGTCGAGCAGTACTTC
CDR3aa: CASSAYGTGVEQYF

d_gene: TRBD1
j_gene: TRBJ1-1
v_gene: TRBV18
abundance: NA
CDR3nt: TGTGCCAGCTCACGTTATTCCGGGACAGAGAACACTGAAGCTTTCTTT
CDR3aa: CASSRYSGTENTEAFF

d_gene: NA
j_gene: TRBJ1-1
v_gene: TRBV5-1
abundance: NA
CDR3nt: TGCGCCAGCAGCTTGGCCGCACAGTCGCCTGAAGCTTTCTTT
CDR3aa: CASSLAAQSPEAFF

d_gene: NA
j_gene: TRBJ2-1
v_gene: TRBV30
abundance: once
CDR3nt: TGTGCCTGGAAAAGCCGACCGGGTTACAATGAGCAGTTCTTC
CDR3aa: CAWKSRPGYNEQFF

d_gene: TRBD2
j_gene: TRBJ2-1
v_gene: TRBV10-1
abundance: NA
CDR3nt: TGCGCCAGCAGTGAGTCGGGGTGGGAGGGCCTGGAGAGTGAGCAGTTCTTC
CDR3aa: CASSESGWEGLESEQFF

d_gene: NA
j_gene: TRBJ2-5
v_gene: TRBV5-4
abundance: once
CDR3nt: TGTGCCAGCAGCTCTGGCGGGACGAAACAAGAGACCCAGTACTTC
CDR3aa: CASSSGGTKQETQYF

d_gene: TRBD2
j_gene: TRBJ2-1
v_gene: TRBV28
abundance: NA
CDR3nt: TGTGCCAGCAGTTTTGGGGGGGAGGCCTCGACGCACAATGAGCAGTTCTTC
CDR3aa: CASSFGGEASTHNEQFF

d_gene: NA
j_gene: TRBJ2-1
v_gene: TRBV4-1
abundance: NA
CDR3nt: TGCGCCAGCAGCCAAGTATCGGGAGTGGGACAGCTCTTTAATGAGCAGTTCTTC
CDR3aa: CASSQVSGVGQLFNEQFF

d_gene: NA
j_gene: TRBJ1-5
v_gene: TRBV28
abundance: few
CDR3nt: TGTGCCAGCAGTTTTCACAGGGGCAATCAGCCCCAGCATTTT
CDR3aa: CASSFHRGNQPQHF

d_gene: TRBD1
j_gene: TRBJ1-2
v_gene: TRBV4-1
abundance: NA
CDR3nt: TGCGCCAGCAGACACTCAGGGGGGAGGCAGGGAGGCTACACCTTC
CDR3aa: CASRHSGGRQGGYTF

d_gene: TRBD2
j_gene: TRBJ2-7
v_gene: TRBV19
abundance: NA
CDR3nt: TGTGCCAGTAGTACGGGACTATCCAGCTCCTACGAGCAGTACTTC
CDR3aa: CASSTGLSSSYEQYF

d_gene: NA
j_gene: TRBJ1-3
v_gene: TRBV6-1
abundance: NA
CDR3nt: TGTGCCAGCAGTGTACAGGGTCGGCTCTCTGGAAACACCATATATTTT
CDR3aa: CASSVQGRLSGNTIYF

d_gene: NA
j_gene: TRBJ1-3
v_gene: TRBV18
abundance: NA
CDR3nt: TGTGCCAGCTCACGAGAGTCATTCTCTGGAAACACCATATATTTT
CDR3aa: CASSRESFSGNTIYF

d_gene: TRBD1
j_gene: TRBJ2-2
v_gene: TRBV2
abundance: NA
CDR3nt: TGTGCCATTACTATCCGGGACAGCGGATTCACCGGGGAGCTGTTTTTT
CDR3aa: CAITIRDSGFTGELFF

d_gene: NA
j_gene: TRBJ2-6
v_gene: TRBV19
abundance: few
CDR3nt: TGTGCCAGTAGGAGGCAGGGGGAGGCTGGGGCCAACGTCCTGACTTTC
CDR3aa: CASRRQGEAGANVLTF

d_gene: NA
j_gene: TRBJ2-6
v_gene: TRBV11-2
abundance: NA
CDR3nt: TGTGCCAGCAGCTTTGAACCGAGGGTGGCCTGGGCCAACGTCCTGACTTTC
CDR3aa: CASSFEPRVAWANVLTF